The 11 T cell receptor beta chains presented below share a single source sample, sequenced in a study of control samples from healthy donors and cancer patients. TCRdb's copy holds only in-frame clones and misses some; the assay was immunoSEQ multiplex PCR. The sample lists 350,000 to 450,000 clones, 75% to 95% occurring once. Sample: PBMCs. The receptors here all came from a man aged 40-50 years with head and neck cancer.

This sequence joins TRBV11-2 and TRBJ2-1; D is unresolved. Trimming pared 5 bases from V and 0 bases from J, leaving 14 bases between. Per germline, CDR1 SGHAT and CDR2 FQNNGV. The CDR3 runs 16 residues. The CDR3 spells CASSPPWSISYNEQFF. The CDR3, as DNA: TGTGCCAGCAGCCCCCCGTGGTCCATCTCCTACAATGAGCAGTTCTTC.

This clone was counted once. J is TRBJ1-3 and V is TRBV5-6; unclear D gene. The V end was cut by 0 bases, the J end by 0 bases, with 7 bases between. Germline CDR1 reads SGHDT; CDR2 reads YYEEEE. The CDR3 runs to 15 residues. The CDR3 loop is CASSLVAYSGNTIYF. CDR3 nucleotides: TGTGCCAGCAGCTTGGTGGCATACTCTGGAAACACCATATATTTT. The full variable domain, in which reference TRBV5-6 and TRBJ1-3 provide the parts outside the CDR3, is DAGVTQSPTHLIKTRGQQVTLRCSPKSGHDTVSWYQQALGQGPQFIFQYYEEEERQRGNFPDRFSGHQFPNYSSELNVNALLLGDSALYLCASSLVAYSGNTIYFGEGSWLTVV.

This chain links TRBV6-5 with TRBJ1-5; 10 bases are shared with TRBD1. V gave up 6 bases and J gave up 4 bases; unmatched junction bases: 3. The CDR3 is 14 amino acids. CDR1 is MNHEY and CDR2 is SVGAGI in the germline V gene. CDR3 in DNA: TGTGCCAGCAGGTCGGGACAGGGGAATCAGCCCCAGCATTTT. It yields the protein CASRSGQGNQPQHF.

This chain joins TRBV6-6 and TRBJ1-5; tentatively, D is TRBD1 (6 bases). V lost 7 bases, J lost 2 bases, and 15 bases lay in between. This CDR3 is built from 15 residues. CDR1 and CDR2 from the germline V gene are MNHNY and SVGAGI (reference sequence). The CDR3 DNA is TGTGCCAGCACTACACAGGGTTCGGGCAATCAGCCCCAGCATTTT. It is translated as CASTTQGSGNQPQHF.

The V call is TRBV9, the J call TRBJ2-1; D might be TRBD2 (5 bases). The CDR3 has 14 residues. The V and J ends lost 3 bases and 10 bases respectively, with 17 bases between them. Germline V gene sequence: CDR1 SGDLS, CDR2 YYNGEE. The CDR3, as DNA: TGTGCCAGCAGCGAGCGGACCGATATAGGGGAGCAGTTCTTC. It translates to CASSERTDIGEQFF.

DNA of the CDR3: TGTGCCAGCAGCCAATTTTTGGGGACAGGCAATCAGCCCCAGCATTTT. This translates into CASSQFLGTGNQPQHF. The chain recombines TRBV4-2 with TRBJ1-5, with 7 bases lining up with TRBD1. J gave up 2 bases and V 2 bases, and 6 bases lay outside the gene matches. This CDR3 is 16 amino acids long. Germline V gene sequence: CDR1 LGHNA, CDR2 YNFKEQ.

V and J are TRBV6-6 and TRBJ2-2; weak D call: TRBD1 (5 bases). This CDR3 comprises 16 residues. CDR1 is MNHNY, CDR2 SVGAGI, per germline (reference sequence). Deletions cut 0 bases from V and 4 bases from J, with 12 bases between. CDR3 loop: CASSYSPTATTGELFF. CDR3 sequence (DNA): TGTGCCAGCAGTTACTCGCCGACAGCGACCACCGGGGAGCTGTTTTTT.

A single count supports this clone. In DNA form, the CDR3 reads TGTGCCAGCAGTGAATACCCCAGGGATCCTAATGAAAAACTGTTTTTT. Encoded protein: CASSEYPRDPNEKLFF. The V and J genes are TRBV25-1 and TRBJ1-4; tentative D call: TRBD1 (5 bases). Per germline, CDR1 MGHDK and CDR2 SYGVNS. CDR3 length: 16 residues. V shed 0 bases and J shed 3 bases, with 11 bases lying between them.

The chain joins TRBV27 to TRBJ2-6; 8 bases are a match to TRBD1. Trimming at V came to 6 bases and at J to 0 bases, leaving 13 bases not matched to a gene. Germline CDR1 and CDR2: MNHEY and SMNVEV (reference sequence). The CDR3 covers 19 residues. The CDR3 DNA reads as TGTGCCAGCAGGGGGGAGTCCTGGGACAGGCGCTCTGGGGCCAACGTCCTGACTTTC. Translating it yields CASRGESWDRRSGANVLTF.

V is TRBV28 and J is TRBJ1-5; D is perhaps TRBD1 (6 bases). The CDR3 spans 17 residues. Germline V CDR1 and CDR2: MDHEN, SYDVKM. The V and J ends lost 7 bases and 7 bases respectively, with 26 bases between them. The CDR3 sequence: CASKGGEGRASGQPQHF. CDR3 in DNA: TGTGCCAGCAAAGGGGGTGAGGGCAGGGCATCAGGACAGCCCCAGCATTTT. The full variable domain, in which reference TRBV28 and TRBJ1-5 provide the parts outside the CDR3, is DVKVTQSSRYLVKRTGEKVFLECVQDMDHENMFWYRQDPGLGLRLIYFSYDVKMKEKGDIPEGYSVSREKKERFSLILESASTNQTSMYLCASKGGEGRASGQPQHFGDGTRLSIL.

The V and J genes are TRBV7-9 and TRBJ1-6, with 10 bases lining up with TRBD1. The CDR3 length is 18 residues. Trimming removed 4 bases from V and 10 bases from J; junction bases left unmatched: 16. Germline V gene sequence: CDR1 SEHNR, CDR2 FQNEAQ (reference sequence). CDR3 in amino acids: CASSSDPGQGIPGSPLHF. CDR3 sequence (DNA): TGTGCCAGCAGCTCGGACCCGGGACAGGGGATACCTGGATCACCCCTCCACTTT.